These 17 T cell receptor beta chains were all obtained from the same sample, sequenced in a study of blood T cells in healthy people across ages. The second PCR ran roughly 7 to 11 cycles with a sample-barcoded 5' primer and J-beta primers. TCRdb fed the 5' RACE reads into MiXCR, producing one record per CDR3 protein. The sample has about 840,000 distinct CDR3 sequences, just under 30% seen once; the top ten hold roughly 10%. The sample also formed part of further work on T cells of mothers and their children.

Sample: blood. Receptor source: a woman aged 40 to 55 in good health.

This clonotype was counted at least ten times. This chain links TRBV29-1 with TRBJ2-3; D is unresolved. Looked up from germline, CDR1 is SQVTM and CDR2 is ANQGSEA. Trimming left V 0 bases short and J 5 bases short, with 9 bases between. The CDR3 is made up of 13 amino acids. CDR3 sequence (DNA): TGCAGCGTTGAAGATGGTTGGGAAGATACGCAGTATTTT. Translating it yields CSVEDGWEDTQYF.

This chain uses TRBV28 with TRBJ1-2, with D perhaps matching TRBD1 (5 bases). CDR1 is MDHEN and CDR2 is SYDVKM in the germline V gene. V lost 10 bases to trimming and J lost 8 bases, with 17 bases between them. The CDR3 sequence is 12 residues long. CDR3 sequence: CATVGGLQGYTF. In nucleotides, the CDR3 is TGTGCCACAGTGGGGGGGTTGCAGGGCTACACCTTC.

The J gene is TRBJ2-7, the V gene TRBV20-1; D might be TRBD1 (5 bases). Between the trimmed V and J ends, which lost 6 bases and 0 bases, there was a span of 12 bases. Germline V gene lookup returns CDR1 DFQATT and CDR2 SNEGSKA (reference sequence). The CDR3 consists of 13 residues. CDR3 loop: CSAVDRNSYEQYF. CDR3 coding DNA: TGCAGTGCCGTTGACAGAAACTCCTACGAGCAGTACTTC.

This clonotype was observed a single time. The chain has TRBV7-9 and TRBJ2-3; 10 positions agree with TRBD1. The trim removed 5 bases at V and 5 bases at J, leaving 7 bases unmatched. Germline values: CDR1 SEHNR, CDR2 FQNEAQ (reference sequence). The CDR3 spans 15 residues. The CDR3 nucleotides read TGTGCCAGCAGCCAACCGACAGGGGGCGGAGATACGCAGTATTTT. It specifies CASSQPTGGGDTQYF.

This chain joins TRBV28 and TRBJ2-5; D is unresolved. The DNA end is a closer match to TRBJ2-1, so the J assignment may be wrong. Germline CDR1 and CDR2: MDHEN and SYDVKM. The CDR3 covers 12 residues. In DNA form, the CDR3 reads TGTGCCAGCAGTTTAAGCCAAGAGACCCAGTTCTTC. Its translation: CASSLSQETQFF.

This clonotype has ten or more counts. This rearrangement joins TRBV12-3 or TRBV12-4 to TRBJ2-3; TRBD2 aligns across 9 bases. The ends lost 2 bases at V and 9 bases at J; junction bases unmatched: 3. This CDR3 spans 13 amino acids. Here the CDR3 reads CASSLSSGVTQYF. CDR3 coding DNA: TGTGCCAGCAGTTTATCTAGCGGGGTGACGCAGTATTTT.

The chain uses TRBV30 and TRBJ2-5, with 8 nucleotides matching TRBD1. Matching the DNA end better, TRBJ2-7 makes the J call doubtful. CDR1 is GTSNPN and CDR2 is SVGIG in the germline V gene (reference sequence). The CDR3 has 13 amino acids. This CDR3 reads CAWRRQGTYEQYF. The CDR3 bases are TGTGCCTGGAGGAGACAGGGGACCTACGAGCAGTACTTC.

This clonotype was counted at least ten times. The rearrangement links TRBV28 to TRBJ2-3; D perhaps matches TRBD1 (5 bases). Trimming stripped 4 bases from V and 0 bases from J, with 8 bases between. Germline V lookup: CDR1 MDHEN, CDR2 SYDVKM. The length of the CDR3 is 14 residues. The CDR3 region has the DNA TGTGCCAGCAGTTCCGGACACAGCACAGATACGCAGTATTTT. Protein product: CASSSGHSTDTQYF.

V gene TRBV2 combines with J gene TRBJ2-7; no definite D call. The CDR3 is 16 amino acids. CDR1 is SNHLY, CDR2 FYNNEI, per germline. Trimming stripped 3 bases from V and 7 bases from J, with 22 bases between. CDR3 coding DNA: TGTGCCAGCAGTGACCCCGCACATCCCGCTGACAATGAGCAGTACTTC. It specifies CASSDPAHPADNEQYF.

This clonotype was counted at least ten times. The CDR3: CASSLVLLSGANVLTF. DNA for the CDR3: TGTGCCAGCAGCTTGGTACTGCTCTCTGGGGCCAACGTCCTGACTTTC. The V call is TRBV5-6, the J call TRBJ2-6; D uncertain. V was cut by 0 bases and J by 0 bases, with 7 bases left in between. The CDR3 is made up of 16 amino acids. The germline gives CDR1 SGHDT, CDR2 YYEEEE.

The chain joins TRBV14 to TRBJ2-5; D gene ambiguous. Germline V gene data show CDR1 as SGHDN and CDR2 as FVKESK. The CDR3 extends over 15 amino acids. The V end was cut by 2 bases, the J end by 2 bases, with 12 bases between. The CDR3 DNA reads TGTGCCAGCAGCCAAAGGAAGGGATTACAAGAGACCCAGTACTTC. Protein sequence: CASSQRKGLQETQYF.

This clonotype was seen more than once but under ten times. At one of its ends the junction is not consistent with the germline gene, which may arise from a read error. The chain joins TRBV20-1 to TRBJ2-6; D might be TRBD1 or TRBD2, each matching 5 bases. In germline, CDR1 is DFQATT, CDR2 SNEGSKA (reference sequence). This CDR3 has 13 amino acids. CDR3 sequence reads: CSARDSGANVPTF. The CDR3 nucleotides read TGCAGTGCTAGAGATTCCGGGGCCAACGTCCCGACTTTC.

There are a few counts of this clonotype. The chain joins TRBV7-9 to TRBJ2-1; no clear D gene. Trimming left V 5 bases short and J 9 bases short, with 14 bases between. The CDR3 has 13 amino acids. Germline lookup yields CDR1 SEHNR and CDR2 FQNEAQ (reference sequence). CDR3 loop: CASSQYIVGEQFF. Written as DNA, the CDR3 is TGTGCCAGCAGCCAATATATTGTTGGTGAGCAGTTCTTC.

The chain employs TRBV6-1 and TRBJ1-2; unclear D gene. This CDR3 contains 12 residues. The germline V gene encodes CDR1 MNHNS and CDR2 SASEGT. The V end was cut by 8 bases, the J end by 4 bases, with 11 bases between. CDR3 sequence (DNA): TGTGCCAGCTCGAACCTAATCTATGGCTACACCTTC. It translates to CASSNLIYGYTF.

The sample holds many counts of this clonotype. The rearrangement uses TRBV7-9 and TRBJ2-7; the D is unclear. Between the trimmed V and J ends, which lost 5 bases and 0 bases, there was a span of 8 bases. The CDR3 spans 13 residues. Per germline, CDR1 SEHNR and CDR2 FQNEAQ (reference sequence). The CDR3: CASSPSRSYEQYF. The CDR3 DNA reads as TGTGCCAGCAGCCCAAGCCGCTCCTACGAGCAGTACTTC.

This clonotype was recorded at least ten times. The genes are TRBV9 and TRBJ2-7; D is perhaps TRBD1 (6 bases). Germline assignment: CDR1 SGDLS and CDR2 YYNGEE. This CDR3 is built from 14 residues. The V and J ends lost 0 bases and 9 bases respectively, with 16 bases between them. The CDR3 DNA follows: TGTGCCAGCAGCGTAGGGTTTAGACAGGACGGGCAGTACTTC. Translated, it gives CASSVGFRQDGQYF. The whole variable domain, remainder taken from reference TRBV9 and TRBJ2-7, is DSGVTQTPKHLITATGQRVTLRCSPRSGDLSVYWYQQSLDQGLQFLIQYYNGEERAKGNILERFSAQQFPDLHSELNLSSLELGDSALYFCASSVGFRQDGQYFGPGTRLTVT.

This clonotype was observed at least ten times. The V gene is TRBV5-1, the J gene TRBJ2-5; the D is unclear. Trimming removed 0 bases at V and 11 bases at J, with 23 bases between. The length of the CDR3 is 16 residues. In germline, CDR1 is SGHRS, CDR2 YFSETQ. CDR3 sequence: CASSLGSRTEPYGQYF. CDR3 bases: TGCGCCAGCAGCTTGGGATCCAGGACCGAGCCTTATGGGCAGTACTTC.